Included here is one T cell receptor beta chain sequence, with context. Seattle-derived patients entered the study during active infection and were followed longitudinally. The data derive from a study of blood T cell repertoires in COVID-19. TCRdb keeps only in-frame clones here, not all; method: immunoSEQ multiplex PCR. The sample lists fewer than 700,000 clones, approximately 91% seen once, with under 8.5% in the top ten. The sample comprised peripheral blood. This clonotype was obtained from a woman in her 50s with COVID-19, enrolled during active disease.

The CDR3 DNA follows: TGTGCCAGCAGCTTGGTTGCAGGGACCTACGAGCAGTACTTC. Translated, it gives CASSLVAGTYEQYF. The V gene is TRBV5-5, the J gene TRBJ2-7; D perhaps matches TRBD1 (5 bases). CDR3 length equals 14 residues. Germline loops: CDR1 SGHKS, CDR2 YYEKEE (reference sequence). V lost 0 bases, J lost 2 bases, and 9 bases lay in between.